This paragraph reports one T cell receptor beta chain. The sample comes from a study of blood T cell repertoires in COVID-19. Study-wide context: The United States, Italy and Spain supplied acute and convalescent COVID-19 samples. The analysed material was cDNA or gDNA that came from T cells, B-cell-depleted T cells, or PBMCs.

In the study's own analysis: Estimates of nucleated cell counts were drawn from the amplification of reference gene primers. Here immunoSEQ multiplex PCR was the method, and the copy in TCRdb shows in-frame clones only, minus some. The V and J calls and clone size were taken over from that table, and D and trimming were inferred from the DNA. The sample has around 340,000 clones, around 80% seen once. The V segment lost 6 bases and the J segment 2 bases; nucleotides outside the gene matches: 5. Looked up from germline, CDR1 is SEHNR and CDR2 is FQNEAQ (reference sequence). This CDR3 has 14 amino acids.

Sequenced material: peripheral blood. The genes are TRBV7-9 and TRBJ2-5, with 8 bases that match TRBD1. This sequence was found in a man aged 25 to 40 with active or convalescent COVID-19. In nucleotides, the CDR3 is TGTGCCAGCAGATTGGACAGGGAGCAAGAGACCCAGTACTTC. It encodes CASRLDREQETQYF.